This TCR beta chain was obtained from a study of Tregs in tolerant kidney transplant recipients. The assay was immunoSEQ multiplex PCR, and TCRdb's table has in-frame clones only and misses some. The sample records under 14,000 clones, roughly 89% being singletons. The CDR3 contains 11 residues. Per germline, CDR1 SGHNT and CDR2 YENEEA. Trimming removed 8 bases from V and 0 bases from J, with 5 bases in between. This clone was seen only once. Its antigen is undetermined. The sequence came from a human patient who received a combined kidney and bone marrow transplant. The chain uses TRBV11-3 and TRBJ2-7; no definite D call. The sequences come from Tregs from blood cultured with allogeneic cells, collected before the transplant. As DNA, the CDR3 is TGTGCCAGCGGCAGCTCCTACGAGCAGTACTTC. This encodes CASGSSYEQYF.